One sample yielded the 21 T cell receptor beta chains listed below, sequenced in a study of blood T cell repertoires in COVID-19. Sequencing used immunoSEQ multiplex PCR; TCRdb keeps in-frame clones, though not all of them. The sample holds 200,000 to 250,000 clones, about 88% seen once. The source material was peripheral blood. These receptors were taken from a man aged 50 to 59 who had recovered from COVID-19.

The V call is TRBV27, the J call TRBJ2-1; the match to TRBD1 covers 7 bases. CDR1 is MNHEY and CDR2 is SMNVEV in the germline V gene (reference sequence). V gave up 0 bases and J gave up 7 bases; unmatched junction bases: 6. The CDR3 extends over 15 amino acids. The CDR3 sequence is CASSLSMTGSNEQFF. The CDR3 coding sequence is TGTGCCAGCAGTTTATCGATGACAGGGAGTAATGAGCAGTTCTTC.

This chain joins TRBV21-1 and TRBJ2-2; TRBD1, the table's D call, was not compared with the DNA. TRBV21-1 is recorded as a pseudogene. CDR3 size: 16 residues. The CDR3: CASSNPTDRGSGELFF. CDR3 DNA sequence: TGTGCCAGCAGCAATCCAACGGACAGGGGCTCCGGGGAGCTGTTTTTT.

The V call is TRBV28, the J call TRBJ2-3; 8 positions match TRBD2. V was pared by 2 bases and J by 4 bases, with 8 bases of the junction left unmatched. The CDR3 length is 16 residues. The germline gives CDR1 MDHEN, CDR2 SYDVKM. The CDR3 region is CASSLIWTSHPDTQYF. CDR3 nucleotide sequence: TGTGCCAGCAGTTTAATCTGGACTAGCCATCCAGATACGCAGTATTTT.

The chain employs TRBV27 and TRBJ2-7; 7 bases map to TRBD1. Per the germline V gene, CDR1 is MNHEY and CDR2 is SMNVEV (reference sequence). The CDR3 covers 15 residues. V was pared by 5 bases and J by 0 bases, with 7 bases of the junction left unmatched. The CDR3 loop reads CASSIGPGGSYEQYF. The DNA for the CDR3 is TGTGCCAGCAGTATCGGGCCAGGGGGCTCCTACGAGCAGTACTTC.

The chain recombines TRBV5-1 with TRBJ2-7; 13 bases fit TRBD2. Germline V gene lookup returns CDR1 SGHRS and CDR2 YFSETQ. The CDR3 covers 18 residues. V shed 4 bases, J shed 3 bases, and the junction held 13 bases outside the gene matches. CDR3 sequence (DNA): TGCGCCAGCAGCGGACCGGGACTAGCGGGAAGACATCGCTACGAGCAGTACTTC. Protein: CASSGPGLAGRHRYEQYF.

The chain recombines TRBV19 with TRBJ2-3; TRBD2 agrees at 8 bases. Unmatched junction bases numbered 13, after V lost 5 bases and J lost 0 bases. Germline V lookup: CDR1 LNHDA, CDR2 SQIVND (reference sequence). The CDR3 loop spans 18 amino acids. CDR3 protein: CASSSRASGRGSTDTQYF. The CDR3 DNA sequence: TGTGCCAGTAGTTCCCGGGCGAGCGGGAGAGGGAGCACAGATACGCAGTATTTT.

This clone was seen only a few times. V gene TRBV5-1 combines with J gene TRBJ2-3, with 7 bases fitting TRBD1. Germline assignment: CDR1 SGHRS and CDR2 YFSETQ. The CDR3 spans 17 residues. V trimming: 0 bases; J trimming: 2 bases; junction bases outside the gene matches: 9. CDR3 coding DNA: TGCGCCAGCAGCTTGGAGAGAAGACAGGGATCCACAGATACGCAGTATTTT. Encoded protein: CASSLERRQGSTDTQYF.

The V gene is TRBV29-1, the J gene TRBJ1-2; D ambiguous. This CDR3 is built from 13 residues. V lost 2 bases, J lost 6 bases, and 13 bases lay in between. The germline V gene has CDR1 SQVTM and CDR2 ANQGSEA. This CDR3 reads CSVEILAKDGYTF. The CDR3 region has the DNA TGCAGCGTTGAAATTTTAGCCAAAGATGGCTACACCTTC.

The chain links TRBV3-1 (or the pseudogene TRBV3-2) to TRBJ2-2; perhaps TRBD2 as D (6 bases). The V gene's germline CDR1 is LGHDT and CDR2 YNNKEL (reference sequence). The ends were cut back, 1 base at V and 0 bases at J, with 9 bases in the middle. The CDR3 is 16 residues long. The CDR3 DNA is TGTGCCAGCAGCCAAGCTAGCGTAACGAACACCGGGGAGCTGTTTTTT. This translates into CASSQASVTNTGELFF.

The V gene is TRBV6-5, the J gene TRBJ1-1; 8 nucleotides line up with TRBD1. The CDR3 is 14 amino acids. The germline CDR1 and CDR2 sequences are MNHEY and SVGAGI. The V segment lost 7 bases and the J segment 1 base; nucleotides outside the gene matches: 5. CDR3 residues: CASMRQGRNTEAFF. Written as DNA, the CDR3 is TGTGCCAGCATGAGACAGGGGAGGAACACTGAAGCTTTCTTT.

The gene calls are TRBV19 and TRBJ1-5; 11 nucleotides match TRBD1. Trimming took 0 bases from V and 0 from J; bases not matched to a gene: 10. Germline values: CDR1 LNHDA, CDR2 SQIVND (reference sequence). This CDR3 comprises 20 residues. CDR3: CASSIDGGTGGVYSNQPQHF. CDR3 in DNA: TGTGCCAGTAGTATAGATGGTGGGACAGGGGGGGTGTATAGCAATCAGCCCCAGCATTTT.

V and J are TRBV6-5 and TRBJ2-7, with TRBD2 identical over 11 bases. The length of the CDR3 is 16 residues. Germline values: CDR1 MNHEY, CDR2 SVGAGI. J lost 6 bases, V lost 2 bases, and 9 bases had no gene match. The CDR3 coding sequence is TGTGCCAGCAGTTACCACCGGATAGCGGGAGGGTTCGAGCAGTACTTC. Its translation is CASSYHRIAGGFEQYF.

Here the CDR3 reads CASSTGTGNEKLFF. In DNA, the CDR3 is TGTGCCAGCTCGACCGGGACAGGGAATGAAAAACTGTTTTTT. The chain uses TRBV18 and TRBJ1-4, with 9 positions matching TRBD1. The ends lost 6 bases at V and 5 bases at J; junction bases unmatched: 4. The CDR3 totals 14 residues. Germline lookup yields CDR1 KGHSH and CDR2 LQKENI.

The DNA for the CDR3 is TGTGCCAGCAGCCCCAGTCTACCTAGCGGGAGAAGGTACGAGCAGTACTTC. Amino acids: CASSPSLPSGRRYEQYF. The genes are TRBV14 and TRBJ2-7; 10 positions match TRBD2. Germline CDR1 reads SGHDN; CDR2 reads FVKESK. The CDR3 totals 17 residues. V was clipped by 4 bases and J by 4 bases; unmatched bases: 13. The whole variable domain, filled in from reference TRBV14 and TRBJ2-7, reads EAGVTQFPSHSVIEKGQTVTLRCDPISGHDNLYWYRRVMGKEIKFLLHFVKESKQDESGMPNNRFLAERTGGTYSTLKVQPAELEDSGVYFCASSPSLPSGRRYEQYFGPGTRLTVT.

The chain joins TRBV23-1 to TRBJ1-5; TRBD1 matches 7 bases. TRBV23-1 is given ORF status, its function remaining uncertain. V shed 0 bases, J shed 4 bases, and the junction held 3 bases outside the gene matches. CDR3 length equals 15 residues. CDR3 sequence (DNA): TGCGCCAGCAGTCAATCGCCGGGACAGAATCAGCCCCAGCATTTT. This gives the protein CASSQSPGQNQPQHF.

The J gene is TRBJ1-1, the V gene TRBV2; 9 bases align to TRBD1. Germline V CDR1 and CDR2: SNHLY, FYNNEI. Trimming removed 8 bases from V and 5 bases from J; junction bases left unmatched: 6. The CDR3 contains 13 residues. The CDR3 spells CASGEDRGTEAFF. The CDR3 nucleotides are TGTGCCAGCGGGGAGGACAGGGGAACTGAAGCTTTCTTT.

This clone was found once. The chain uses TRBV7-9 and TRBJ2-1; D call uncertain. Between the trimmed V and J ends, which lost 2 bases and 8 bases, there was a span of 4 bases. CDR1 is SEHNR, CDR2 FQNEAQ, per germline (reference sequence). The CDR3 has 11 residues. CDR3 DNA sequence: TGTGCCAGCAGCTTATACTATGAGCAGTTCTTC. This gives the protein CASSLYYEQFF.

The rearrangement joins TRBV2 to TRBJ2-7; no firm D call. V was shortened by 6 bases and J by 0 bases, with 9 bases between the two germline ends. The CDR3 has 13 amino acids. Per germline, CDR1 SNHLY and CDR2 FYNNEI. The CDR3: CASRMTHSYEQYF. The CDR3 DNA reads as TGTGCCAGCAGGATGACACACTCCTACGAGCAGTACTTC.

The chain couples TRBV5-4 to TRBJ1-6; 9 bases match TRBD1. The germline CDR1 and CDR2 sequences are SGHNT and YYREEE (reference sequence). The CDR3 has 14 amino acids. V shed 5 bases and J 6 bases; nucleotides not matched to a gene: 3. In nucleotides, the CDR3 is TGTGCCAGCAGTTGGGACAGGGCTAATTCACCCCTCCACTTT. This translates into CASSWDRANSPLHF.

This chain uses TRBV5-1 with TRBJ2-2, with no clear D. Germline assignment: CDR1 SGHRS and CDR2 YFSETQ. V lost 0 bases to trimming and J lost 4 bases, with 10 bases between them. This CDR3 is built from 15 residues. CDR3 sequence (DNA): TGCGCCAGCAGCTTGGACGCGGTCCCCACCGGGGAGCTGTTTTTT. This encodes CASSLDAVPTGELFF.

CDR3 nucleotides: TGTGCCAGCAGCTTAGTTGAGCGGGAGGGAATCTACGAGCAGTACTTC. Translating gives CASSLVEREGIYEQYF. This chain links TRBV7-9 with TRBJ2-7, with 10 bases identical to TRBD2. The CDR3 loop spans 16 amino acids. Germline CDR1 reads SEHNR; CDR2 reads FQNEAQ (reference sequence). J was trimmed by 3 bases and V by 1 base; bases with no gene match: 6.